This T cell receptor beta chain stems from a study of blood T cell repertoires in COVID-19. The overall study: The samples span acute and convalescent COVID-19 from the United States, Italy and Spain. Sources were T cells, B-cell-depleted T cells, or PBMCs; the material itself was cDNA or gDNA.

Details on this clone: The junction differs from germline at one of its ends, possibly a read error.

This CDR3 contains 17 residues. The germline gives CDR1 MRHNA, CDR2 SNTAGT. Authors' analysis steps: Amplification from reference gene primers served as the basis for estimated nucleated cell counts. This table comes from immunoSEQ multiplex PCR, and its TCRdb copy is limited to in-frame clones, with some not included. From that table come the V and J calls and clone size; the DNA was used to work out D and trimming. The sample records 120,000 or so clones, roughly 75% being singletons. The receptor comes from a man between 60 and 75 years old with active or convalescent COVID-19. The sequenced material came from peripheral blood. The gene calls are TRBV6-4 and TRBJ1-6, with TRBD1 matching 10 bases. CDR3 sequence: CASSRTGGISFNSPLHF. CDR3 coding DNA: TGTGCCAGCAGCAGGACAGGGGGTATCTCCTTTAATTCACCCCTCCACTTT.